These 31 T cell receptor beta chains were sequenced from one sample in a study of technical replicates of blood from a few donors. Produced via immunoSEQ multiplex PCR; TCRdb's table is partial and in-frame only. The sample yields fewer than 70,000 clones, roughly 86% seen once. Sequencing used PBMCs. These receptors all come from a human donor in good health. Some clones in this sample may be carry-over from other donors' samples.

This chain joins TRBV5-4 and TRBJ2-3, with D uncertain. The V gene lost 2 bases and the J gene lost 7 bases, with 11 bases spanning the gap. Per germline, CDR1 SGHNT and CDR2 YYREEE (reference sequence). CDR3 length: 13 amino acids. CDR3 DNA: TGTGCCAGCAGCTTTTTCGTCGCTAATACGCAGTATTTT. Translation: CASSFFVANTQYF.

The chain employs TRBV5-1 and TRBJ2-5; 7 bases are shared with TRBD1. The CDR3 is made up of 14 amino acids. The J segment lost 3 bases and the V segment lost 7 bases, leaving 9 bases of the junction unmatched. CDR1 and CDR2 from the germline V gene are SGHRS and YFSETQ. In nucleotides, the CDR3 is TGCGCCAGCGGGGTGGGGACAGTAAAAGAGACCCAGTACTTC. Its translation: CASGVGTVKETQYF.

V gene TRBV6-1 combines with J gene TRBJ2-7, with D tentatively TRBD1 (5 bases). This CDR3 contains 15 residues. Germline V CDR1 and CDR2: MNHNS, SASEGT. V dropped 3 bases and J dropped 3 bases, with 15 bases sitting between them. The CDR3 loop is CASSDLRVQNYEQYF. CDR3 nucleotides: TGTGCCAGCAGTGACCTCAGGGTCCAAAACTACGAGCAGTACTTC.

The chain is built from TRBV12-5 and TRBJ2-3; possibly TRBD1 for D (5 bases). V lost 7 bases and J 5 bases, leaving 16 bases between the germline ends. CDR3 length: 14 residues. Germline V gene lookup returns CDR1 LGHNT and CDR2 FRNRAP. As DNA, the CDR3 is TGTGCTAGTGTCATGGGGTGGGGCAAAGATACGCAGTATTTT. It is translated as CASVMGWGKDTQYF. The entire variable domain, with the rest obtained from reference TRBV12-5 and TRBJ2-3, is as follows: DARVTQTPRHKVTEMGQEVTMRCQPILGHNTVFWYRQTMMQGLELLAYFRNRAPLDDSGMPKDRFSAEMPDATLATLKIQPSEPRDSAVYFCASVMGWGKDTQYFGPGTRLTVL.

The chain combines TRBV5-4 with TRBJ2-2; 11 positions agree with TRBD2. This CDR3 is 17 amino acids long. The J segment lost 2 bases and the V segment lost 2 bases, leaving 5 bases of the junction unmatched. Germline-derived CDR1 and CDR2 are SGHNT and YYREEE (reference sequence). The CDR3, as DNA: TGTGCCAGCAGCTTAACTAGCGGGAGAATAAACACCGGGGAGCTGTTTTTT. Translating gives CASSLTSGRINTGELFF.

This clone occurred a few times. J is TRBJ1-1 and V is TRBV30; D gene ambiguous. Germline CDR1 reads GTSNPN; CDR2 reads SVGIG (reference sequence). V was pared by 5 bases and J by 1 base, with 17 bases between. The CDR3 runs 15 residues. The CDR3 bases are TGTGCCTGGCTTTTTCGACACCTTAAGAACACTGAAGCTTTCTTT. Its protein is CAWLFRHLKNTEAFF.

The CDR3 sequence: CASSQAAGRYEQYF. In nucleotides, the CDR3 is TGTGCCAGCAGCCAAGCAGCAGGGCGCTACGAGCAGTACTTC. The chain couples TRBV4-2 to TRBJ2-7; possible D gene TRBD1, 5 bases. V was clipped by 1 base and J by 3 bases, with 10 bases between them. Germline-derived CDR1 and CDR2 are LGHNA and YNFKEQ. This CDR3 spans 14 amino acids.

In DNA form, the CDR3 reads TGTGCCAGCAGTTATTGGGAGGGAACCCACGAGCAGTACTTC. Its protein is CASSYWEGTHEQYF. The chain is built from TRBV6-6 and TRBJ2-7, with TRBD2 matching 7 bases. Germline V CDR1 and CDR2: MNHNY, SVGAGI (reference sequence). The ends lost 3 bases at V and 5 bases at J; junction bases unmatched: 7. CDR3 size: 14 residues.

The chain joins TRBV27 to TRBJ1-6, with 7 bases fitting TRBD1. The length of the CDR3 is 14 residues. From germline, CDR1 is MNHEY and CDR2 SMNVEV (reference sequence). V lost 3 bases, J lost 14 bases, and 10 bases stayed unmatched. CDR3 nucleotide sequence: TGTGCCAGCAGTTTCTTTCCGACAGGGTGGGCCCTCCACTTT. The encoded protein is CASSFFPTGWALHF.

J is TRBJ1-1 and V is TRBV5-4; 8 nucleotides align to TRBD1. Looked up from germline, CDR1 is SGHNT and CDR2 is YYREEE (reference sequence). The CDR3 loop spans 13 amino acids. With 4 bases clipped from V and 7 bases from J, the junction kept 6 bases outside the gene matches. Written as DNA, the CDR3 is TGTGCCAGCAGCCCACGGACAGGGAATGAAGCTTTCTTT. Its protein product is CASSPRTGNEAFF.

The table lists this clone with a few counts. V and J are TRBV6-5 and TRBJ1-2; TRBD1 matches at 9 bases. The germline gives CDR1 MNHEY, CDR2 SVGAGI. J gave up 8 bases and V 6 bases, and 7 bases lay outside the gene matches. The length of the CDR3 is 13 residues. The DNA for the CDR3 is TGTGCCAGCAGGTTACAGGGGGCGCAGGGCTACACCTTC. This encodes CASRLQGAQGYTF.

The CDR3 reads CASSYQGSGYGYTF. The CDR3 DNA sequence: TGTGCCAGCAGTTACCAGGGGTCTGGCTATGGCTACACCTTC. V is TRBV6-5 and J is TRBJ1-2; a possible D gene is TRBD1 (6 bases). The CDR3 has 14 residues. Per the germline V gene, CDR1 is MNHEY and CDR2 is SVGAGI. Trimming shortened V by 2 bases and J by 4 bases, and 11 bases separated the two germline ends.

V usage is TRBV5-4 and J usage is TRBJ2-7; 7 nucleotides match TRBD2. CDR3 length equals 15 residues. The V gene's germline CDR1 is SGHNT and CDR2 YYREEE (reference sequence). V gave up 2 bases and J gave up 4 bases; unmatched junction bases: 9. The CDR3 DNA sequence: TGTGCCAGCAGCTTCGGTGGGAGGGCCTTGTACGAGCAGTACTTC. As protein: CASSFGGRALYEQYF.

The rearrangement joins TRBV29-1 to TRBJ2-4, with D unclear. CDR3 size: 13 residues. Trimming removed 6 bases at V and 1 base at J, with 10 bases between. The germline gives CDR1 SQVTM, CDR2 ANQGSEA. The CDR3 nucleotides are TGCAGCGTAGCGCGTGGGGCCAAAAACATTCAGTACTTC. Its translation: CSVARGAKNIQYF.

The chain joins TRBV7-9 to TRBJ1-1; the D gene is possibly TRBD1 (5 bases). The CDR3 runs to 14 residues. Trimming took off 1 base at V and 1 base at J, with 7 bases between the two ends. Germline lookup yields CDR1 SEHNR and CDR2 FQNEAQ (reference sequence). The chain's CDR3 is CASSLGGGNTEAFF. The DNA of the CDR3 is TGTGCCAGCAGCTTAGGGGGCGGGAACACTGAAGCTTTCTTT.

The CDR3 region is CASSVASSNTEAFF. CDR3 in DNA: TGTGCCAGCAGCGTAGCTTCTTCGAACACTGAAGCTTTCTTT. This chain links TRBV9 with TRBJ1-1; no reliable D call. The CDR3 loop spans 14 amino acids. Germline CDR1 reads SGDLS; CDR2 reads YYNGEE. V lost 0 bases, J lost 1 base, and 7 bases lay in between.

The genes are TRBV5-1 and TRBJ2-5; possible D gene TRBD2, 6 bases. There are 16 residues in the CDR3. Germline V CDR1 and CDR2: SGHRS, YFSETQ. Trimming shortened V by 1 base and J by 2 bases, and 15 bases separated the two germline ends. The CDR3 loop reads CASSLFGGGTQETQYF. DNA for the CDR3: TGCGCCAGCAGCTTGTTCGGTGGGGGGACGCAAGAGACCCAGTACTTC.

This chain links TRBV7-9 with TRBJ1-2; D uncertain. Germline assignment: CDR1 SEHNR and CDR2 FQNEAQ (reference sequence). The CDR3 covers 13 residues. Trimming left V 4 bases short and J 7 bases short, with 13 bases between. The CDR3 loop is CASSSPKSIGYTF. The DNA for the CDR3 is TGTGCCAGCAGCTCCCCTAAATCAATTGGCTACACCTTC. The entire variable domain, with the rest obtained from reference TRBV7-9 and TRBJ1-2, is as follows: DTGVSQNPRHKITKRGQNVTFRCDPISEHNRLYWYRQTLGQGPEFLTYFQNEAQLEKSRLLSDRFSAERPKGSFSTLEIQRTEQGDSAMYLCASSSPKSIGYTFGSGTRLTVV.

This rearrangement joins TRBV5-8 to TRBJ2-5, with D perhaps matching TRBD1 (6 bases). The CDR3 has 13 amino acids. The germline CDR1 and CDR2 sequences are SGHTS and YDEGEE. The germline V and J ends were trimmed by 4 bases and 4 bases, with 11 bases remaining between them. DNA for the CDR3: TGTGCCAGCAGCAACAGGGTCTCAGAGACCCAGTACTTC. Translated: CASSNRVSETQYF.

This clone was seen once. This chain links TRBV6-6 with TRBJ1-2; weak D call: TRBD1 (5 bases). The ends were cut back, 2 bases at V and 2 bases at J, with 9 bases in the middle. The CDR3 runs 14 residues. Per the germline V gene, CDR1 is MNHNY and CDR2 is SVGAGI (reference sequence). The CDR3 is CASSYGGDNYGYTF. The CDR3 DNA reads TGTGCCAGCAGTTACGGGGGGGACAACTATGGCTACACCTTC.

CDR3 protein: CASSESVARANTGELFF. The CDR3 bases are TGTGCCAGCAGTGAAAGCGTGGCTCGGGCGAACACCGGGGAGCTGTTTTTT. The chain is built from TRBV6-1 and TRBJ2-2; D unclear. Germline assignment: CDR1 MNHNS and CDR2 SASEGT. Trimming removed 2 bases from V and 0 bases from J, with 13 bases in between. The CDR3 is 17 residues long.

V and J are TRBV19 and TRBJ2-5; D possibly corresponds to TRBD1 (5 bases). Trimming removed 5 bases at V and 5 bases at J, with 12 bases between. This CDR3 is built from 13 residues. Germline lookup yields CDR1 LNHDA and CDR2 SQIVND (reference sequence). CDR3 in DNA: TGTGCCAGTAGTCGACAGTTCCGCGAGACCCAGTACTTC. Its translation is CASSRQFRETQYF. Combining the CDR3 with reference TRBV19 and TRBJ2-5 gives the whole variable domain DGGITQSPKYLFRKEGQNVTLSCEQNLNHDAMYWYRQDPGQGLRLIYYSQIVNDFQKGDIAEGYSVSREKKESFPLTVTSAQKNPTAFYLCASSRQFRETQYFGPGTRLLVL.

CDR3 sequence: CASSEQGANREKLFF. In DNA form, the CDR3 reads TGTGCCAGCAGTGAGCAGGGGGCTAATAGGGAAAAACTGTTTTTT. The chain joins TRBV2 to TRBJ1-4; 8 positions agree with TRBD1. CDR1 and CDR2 from the germline V gene are SNHLY and FYNNEI. The length of the CDR3 is 15 residues. V lost 3 bases and J lost 8; bases outside the gene matches: 8.

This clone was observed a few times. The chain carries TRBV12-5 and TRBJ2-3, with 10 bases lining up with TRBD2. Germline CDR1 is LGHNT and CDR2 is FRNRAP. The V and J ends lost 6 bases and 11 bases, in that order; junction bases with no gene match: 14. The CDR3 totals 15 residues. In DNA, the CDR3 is TGTGCTAGTGGATTGACCGGGACTAGCGTCGGATTGCAGTATTTT. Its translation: CASGLTGTSVGLQYF. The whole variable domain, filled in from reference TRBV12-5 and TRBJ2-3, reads DARVTQTPRHKVTEMGQEVTMRCQPILGHNTVFWYRQTMMQGLELLAYFRNRAPLDDSGMPKDRFSAEMPDATLATLKIQPSEPRDSAVYFCASGLTGTSVGLQYFGPGTRLTVL.

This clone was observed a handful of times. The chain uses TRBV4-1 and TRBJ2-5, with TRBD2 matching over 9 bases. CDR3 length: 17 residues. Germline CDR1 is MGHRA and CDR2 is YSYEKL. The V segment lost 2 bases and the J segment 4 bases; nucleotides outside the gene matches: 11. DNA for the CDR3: TGCGCCAGCAGCCAAACCCCAGGGCGCGGGAGGGGAGAGACCCAGTACTTC. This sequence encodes CASSQTPGRGRGETQYF.

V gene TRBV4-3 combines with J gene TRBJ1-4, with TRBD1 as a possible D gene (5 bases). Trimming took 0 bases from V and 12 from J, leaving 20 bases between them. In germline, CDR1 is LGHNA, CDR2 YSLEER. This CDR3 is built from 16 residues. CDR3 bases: TGCGCCAGCAGCCAAGATACGCAGGGCAGTGGAGTGGAACTGTTTTTT. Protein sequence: CASSQDTQGSGVELFF.

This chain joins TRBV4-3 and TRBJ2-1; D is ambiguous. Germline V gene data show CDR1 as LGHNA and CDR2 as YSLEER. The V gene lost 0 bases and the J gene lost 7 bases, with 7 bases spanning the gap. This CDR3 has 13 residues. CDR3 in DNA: TGCGCCAGCAGCCAAGACAGAACGAATGAGCAGTTCTTC. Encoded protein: CASSQDRTNEQFF.

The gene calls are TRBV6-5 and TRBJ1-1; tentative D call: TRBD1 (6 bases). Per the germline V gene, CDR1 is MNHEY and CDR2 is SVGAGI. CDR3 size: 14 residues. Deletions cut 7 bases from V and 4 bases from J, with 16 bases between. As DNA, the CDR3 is TGTGCCAGCACCAGAACCACAGGGAGCACTGAAGCTTTCTTT. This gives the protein CASTRTTGSTEAFF.

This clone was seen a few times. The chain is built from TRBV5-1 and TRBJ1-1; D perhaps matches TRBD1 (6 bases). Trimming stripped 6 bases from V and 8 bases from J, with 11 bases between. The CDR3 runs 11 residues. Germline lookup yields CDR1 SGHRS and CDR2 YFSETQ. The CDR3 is CASKGGAEAFF. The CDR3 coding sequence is TGCGCCAGCAAGGGGGGGGCAGAAGCTTTCTTT.

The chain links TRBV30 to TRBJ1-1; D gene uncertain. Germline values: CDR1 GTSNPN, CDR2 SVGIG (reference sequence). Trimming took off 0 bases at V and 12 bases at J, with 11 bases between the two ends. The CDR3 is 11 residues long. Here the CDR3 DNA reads TGTGCCTGGAGTGTAAGCCCGCGGCCTTTCTTT. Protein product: CAWSVSPRPFF.

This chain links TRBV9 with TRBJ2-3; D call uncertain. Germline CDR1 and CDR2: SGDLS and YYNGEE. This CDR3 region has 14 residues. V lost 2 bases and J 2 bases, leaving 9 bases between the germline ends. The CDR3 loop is CASSVHELTDTQYF. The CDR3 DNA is TGTGCCAGCAGCGTCCACGAGCTCACAGATACGCAGTATTTT.